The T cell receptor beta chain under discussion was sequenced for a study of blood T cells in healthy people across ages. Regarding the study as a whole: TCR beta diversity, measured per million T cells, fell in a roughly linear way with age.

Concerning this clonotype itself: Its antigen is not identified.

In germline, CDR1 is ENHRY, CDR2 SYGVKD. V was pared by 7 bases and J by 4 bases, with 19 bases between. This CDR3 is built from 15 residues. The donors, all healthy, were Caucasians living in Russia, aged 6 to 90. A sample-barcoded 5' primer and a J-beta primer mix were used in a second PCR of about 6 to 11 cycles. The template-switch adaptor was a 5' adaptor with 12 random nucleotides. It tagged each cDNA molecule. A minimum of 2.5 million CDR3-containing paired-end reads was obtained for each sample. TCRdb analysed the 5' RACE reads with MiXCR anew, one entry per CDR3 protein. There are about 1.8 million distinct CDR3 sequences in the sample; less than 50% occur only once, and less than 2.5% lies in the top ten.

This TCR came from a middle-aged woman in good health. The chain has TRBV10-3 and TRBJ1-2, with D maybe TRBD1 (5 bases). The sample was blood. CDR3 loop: CAIKIDQGMVYGYTF. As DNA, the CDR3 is TGTGCCATCAAGATTGATCAGGGAATGGTCTATGGCTACACCTTC.